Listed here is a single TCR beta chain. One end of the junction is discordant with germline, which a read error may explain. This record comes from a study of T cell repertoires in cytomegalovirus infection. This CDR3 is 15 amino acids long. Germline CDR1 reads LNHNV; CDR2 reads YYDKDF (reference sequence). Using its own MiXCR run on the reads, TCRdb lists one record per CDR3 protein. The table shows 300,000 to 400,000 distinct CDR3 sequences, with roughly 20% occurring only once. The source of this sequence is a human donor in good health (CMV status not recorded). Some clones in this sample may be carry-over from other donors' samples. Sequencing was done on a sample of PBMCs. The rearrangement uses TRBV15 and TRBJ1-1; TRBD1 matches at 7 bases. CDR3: CATSSRRDSQRRALF. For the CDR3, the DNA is TGTGCCACCAGCAGTCGCCGGGACAGCCAGCGCCGAGCTCTCTTT.